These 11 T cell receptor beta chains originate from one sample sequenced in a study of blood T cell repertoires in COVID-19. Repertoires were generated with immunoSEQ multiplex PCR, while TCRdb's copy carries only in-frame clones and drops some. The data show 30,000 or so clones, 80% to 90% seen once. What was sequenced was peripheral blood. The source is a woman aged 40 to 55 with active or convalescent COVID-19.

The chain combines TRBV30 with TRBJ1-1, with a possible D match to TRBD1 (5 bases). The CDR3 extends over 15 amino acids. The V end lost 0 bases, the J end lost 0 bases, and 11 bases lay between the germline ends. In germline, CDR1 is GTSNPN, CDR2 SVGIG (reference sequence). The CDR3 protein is CAWSVLRQLNTEAFF. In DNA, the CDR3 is TGTGCCTGGAGTGTCTTAAGACAGTTGAACACTGAAGCTTTCTTT.

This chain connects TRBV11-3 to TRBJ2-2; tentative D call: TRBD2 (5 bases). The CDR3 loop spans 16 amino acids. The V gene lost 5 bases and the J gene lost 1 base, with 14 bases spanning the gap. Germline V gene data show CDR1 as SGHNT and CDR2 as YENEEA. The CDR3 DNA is TGTGCCAGCAGCCCGTACGGGGAATTGAACACCGGGGAGCTGTTTTTT. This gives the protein CASSPYGELNTGELFF.

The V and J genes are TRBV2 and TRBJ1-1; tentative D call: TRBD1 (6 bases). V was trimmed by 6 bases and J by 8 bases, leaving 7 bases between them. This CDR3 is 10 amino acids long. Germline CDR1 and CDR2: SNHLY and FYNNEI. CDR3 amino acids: CASRDREAFF. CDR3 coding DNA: TGTGCCAGCAGGGACAGAGAAGCTTTCTTT.

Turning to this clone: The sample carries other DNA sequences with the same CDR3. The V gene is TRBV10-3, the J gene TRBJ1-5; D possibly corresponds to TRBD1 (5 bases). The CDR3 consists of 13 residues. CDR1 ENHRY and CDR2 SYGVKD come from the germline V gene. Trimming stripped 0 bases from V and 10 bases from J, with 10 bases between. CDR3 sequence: CAISESGGQPQHF. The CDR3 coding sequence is TGTGCCATCAGTGAGTCGGGGGGTCAACCCCAGCATTTT.

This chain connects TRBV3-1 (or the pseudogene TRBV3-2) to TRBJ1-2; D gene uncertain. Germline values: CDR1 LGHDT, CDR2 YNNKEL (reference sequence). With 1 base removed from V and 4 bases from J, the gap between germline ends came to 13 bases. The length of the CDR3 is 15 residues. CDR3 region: CASSQVSRLGYGYTF. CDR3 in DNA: TGTGCCAGCAGCCAAGTGTCCAGGCTGGGCTATGGCTACACCTTC.

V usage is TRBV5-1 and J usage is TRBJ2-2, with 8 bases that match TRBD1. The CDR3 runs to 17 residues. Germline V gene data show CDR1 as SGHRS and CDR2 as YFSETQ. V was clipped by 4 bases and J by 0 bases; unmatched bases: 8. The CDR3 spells CASSHQRTGPNTGELFF. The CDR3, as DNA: TGCGCCAGCAGCCACCAAAGGACAGGGCCGAACACCGGGGAGCTGTTTTTT.

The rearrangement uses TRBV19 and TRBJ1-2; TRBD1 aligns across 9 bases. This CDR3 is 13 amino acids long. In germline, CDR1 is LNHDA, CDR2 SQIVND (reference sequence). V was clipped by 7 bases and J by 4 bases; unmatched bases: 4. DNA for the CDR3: TGTGCCAGTAAGGTGGACAGGGGCTATGGCTACACCTTC. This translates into CASKVDRGYGYTF.

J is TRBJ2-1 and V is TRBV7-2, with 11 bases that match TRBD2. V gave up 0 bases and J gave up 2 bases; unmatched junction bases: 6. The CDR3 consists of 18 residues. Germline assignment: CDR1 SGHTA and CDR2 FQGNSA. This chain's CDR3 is CASSLAPSGGPPYNEQFF. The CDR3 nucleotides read TGTGCCAGCAGCTTAGCCCCTAGCGGGGGGCCTCCCTACAATGAGCAGTTCTTC. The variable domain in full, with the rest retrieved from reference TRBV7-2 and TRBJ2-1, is GAGVSQSPSNKVTEKGKDVELRCDPISGHTALYWYRQSLGQGLEFLIYFQGNSAPDKSGLPSDRFSAERTGGSVSTLTIQRTQQEDSAVYLCASSLAPSGGPPYNEQFFGPGTRLTVL.

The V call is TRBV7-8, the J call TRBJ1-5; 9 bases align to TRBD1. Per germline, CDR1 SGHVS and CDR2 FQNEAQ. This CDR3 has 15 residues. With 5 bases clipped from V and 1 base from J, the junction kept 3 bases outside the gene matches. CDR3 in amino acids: CASSIGQGSNQPQHF. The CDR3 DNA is TGTGCCAGCAGCATCGGACAGGGGAGCAATCAGCCCCAGCATTTT.

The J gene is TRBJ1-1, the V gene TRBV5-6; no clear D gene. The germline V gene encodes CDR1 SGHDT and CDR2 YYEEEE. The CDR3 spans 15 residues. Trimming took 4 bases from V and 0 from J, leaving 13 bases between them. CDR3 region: CASSTSRQLNTEAFF. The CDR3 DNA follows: TGTGCCAGCAGCACCTCTAGGCAGCTGAACACTGAAGCTTTCTTT.

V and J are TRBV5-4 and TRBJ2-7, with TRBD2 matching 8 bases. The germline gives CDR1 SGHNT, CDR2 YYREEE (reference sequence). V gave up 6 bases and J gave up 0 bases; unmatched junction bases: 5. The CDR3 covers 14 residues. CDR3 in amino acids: CASTPGLASYEQYF. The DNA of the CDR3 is TGTGCCAGCACCCCAGGACTAGCCTCCTACGAGCAGTACTTC.